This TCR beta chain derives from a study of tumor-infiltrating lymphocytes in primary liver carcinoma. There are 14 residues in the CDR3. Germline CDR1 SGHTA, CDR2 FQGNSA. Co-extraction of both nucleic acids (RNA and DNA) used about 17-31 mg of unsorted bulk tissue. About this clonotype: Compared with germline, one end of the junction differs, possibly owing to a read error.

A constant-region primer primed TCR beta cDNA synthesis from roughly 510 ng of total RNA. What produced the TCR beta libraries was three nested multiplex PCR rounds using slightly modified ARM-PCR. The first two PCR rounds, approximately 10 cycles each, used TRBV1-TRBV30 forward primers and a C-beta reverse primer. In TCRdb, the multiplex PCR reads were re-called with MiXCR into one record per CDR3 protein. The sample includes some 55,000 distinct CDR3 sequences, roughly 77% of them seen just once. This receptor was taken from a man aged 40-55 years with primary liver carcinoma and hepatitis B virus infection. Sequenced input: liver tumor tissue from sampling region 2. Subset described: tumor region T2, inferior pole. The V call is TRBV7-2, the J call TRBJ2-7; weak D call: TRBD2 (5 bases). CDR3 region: CASSLSGRLYEQYF. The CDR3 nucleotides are TGTGCCAGCAGCTTAAGTGGGAGACTCTACGAGCAATACTTC.